The T cell receptor (beta chain) described here comes from a study of cytomegalovirus exposure and HLA in healthy donors. PCR was performed using 60 Vbeta and 13 Jbeta primers. Sequencing was performed with immunoSEQ multiplex PCR; in TCRdb, only in-frame clones are kept and a portion is missing. The sample records some 210,000 clones, roughly 76% being singletons. Trimming left V 1 base short and J 6 bases short, with 13 bases between. Germline CDR1 SGHDN, CDR2 FVKESK. This CDR3 is built from 15 residues. This chain links TRBV14 with TRBJ2-1; tentatively, D is TRBD1 (6 bases). Sequencing used PBMCs. This clonotype originated in a woman in her twenties or thirties in good health and CMV-seropositive. Written as DNA, the CDR3 is TGTGCCAGCAGCCAAGGGGACACATTGGTCAATGAGCAGTTCTTC. Its protein product is CASSQGDTLVNEQFF. The entire variable domain, with the rest obtained from reference TRBV14 and TRBJ2-1, is as follows: EAGVTQFPSHSVIEKGQTVTLRCDPISGHDNLYWYRRVMGKEIKFLLHFVKESKQDESGMPNNRFLAERTGGTYSTLKVQPAELEDSGVYFCASSQGDTLVNEQFFGPGTRLTVL.